This TCR beta chain was recorded in a study of shared clonotypes between healthy human individuals. At the level of the study: The study used three CD4 naive, three CD4 memory, two CD8 naive and one CD8 memory plate per donor.

The protocol was immunoSEQ multiplex PCR, while the TCRdb copy is restricted to in-frame clones and leaves out a portion. The table has under 2,000,000 clones, approximately 94% seen once; the top ten hold approximately 1%. Study-wide results and caveats: The expectation was that sequencing depth would affect clonotype sharing among donors. With a handful of donors compared, 4.5% to 6.5% of naive CD4 clonotypes were shared. Although depth was large, rarefaction showed that sequencing of the sorted subsets was incomplete.

Of note for this clone: Its specificity is unknown.

Germline V gene sequence: CDR1 SGHDT, CDR2 YYEEEE. The CDR3 totals 14 residues. V lost 4 bases, J lost 6 bases, and 10 bases stayed unmatched. CD45RO negativity and positive selection for CCR7 defined naive CD8 cells, a population that excluded terminally differentiated effector memory CD45RA+ cells. V and J are TRBV5-6 and TRBJ2-7, with 7 bases identical to TRBD2. Source material: naive CD8+ T cells sorted from blood. This sequence originates from a man aged 18 to 35 in good health. In DNA, the CDR3 is TGTGCCAGCAGCACCGGGACTATAACTACCGAGCAGTACTTC. Its protein product is CASSTGTITTEQYF.